The sequence of this T cell receptor (beta chain) was determined in a study of identical twins. The junction had 7 bases not matched to a gene; V was cut back by 3 bases and J by 4 bases. This CDR3 comprises 16 residues. Germline V gene data show CDR1 as SGDLS and CDR2 as YYNGEE. TCRdb called the 5' RACE reads again in MiXCR, with one record for every CDR3 protein. The sample carries 200,000 or so distinct CDR3 sequences, 6% to 9% recorded once. This clonotype was detected many times. This same sample was also taken into another study, of yellow fever vaccine responses in identical twins.

This clonotype was sampled from a woman younger than 30 in good health. The rearrangement uses TRBV9 and TRBJ2-2; 9 positions match TRBD1. What was sequenced was memory (CD45RO+) T cells sorted from blood. DNA for the CDR3: TGTGCCAGCAGCGCAACACAGGGGGCGAGCACCGGGGAGCTGTTTTTT. It translates to CASSATQGASTGELFF.